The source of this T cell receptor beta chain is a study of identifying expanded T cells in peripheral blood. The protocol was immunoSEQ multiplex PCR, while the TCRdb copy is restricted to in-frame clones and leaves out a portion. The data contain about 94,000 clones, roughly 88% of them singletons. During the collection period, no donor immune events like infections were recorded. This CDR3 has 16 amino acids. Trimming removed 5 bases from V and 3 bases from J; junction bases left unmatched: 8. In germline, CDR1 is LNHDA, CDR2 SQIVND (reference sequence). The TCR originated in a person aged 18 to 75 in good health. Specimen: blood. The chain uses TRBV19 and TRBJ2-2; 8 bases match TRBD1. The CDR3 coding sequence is TGTGCCAGTAGTCGAAGGACAGGGACGGACACCGGGGAGCTGTTTTTT. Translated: CASSRRTGTDTGELFF.